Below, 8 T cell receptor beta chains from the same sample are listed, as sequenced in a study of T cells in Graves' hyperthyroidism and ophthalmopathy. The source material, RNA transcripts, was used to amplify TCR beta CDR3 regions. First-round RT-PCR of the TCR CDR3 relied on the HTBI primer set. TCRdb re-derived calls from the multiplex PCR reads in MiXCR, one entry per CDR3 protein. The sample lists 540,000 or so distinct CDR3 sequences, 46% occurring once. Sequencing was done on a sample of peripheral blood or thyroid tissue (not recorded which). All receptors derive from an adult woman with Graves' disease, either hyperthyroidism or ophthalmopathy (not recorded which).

The CDR3 DNA reads TGTGCCAGCAGTTTACTAGCGACCACCGGGGAGCTGTTTTTT. Translated: CASSLLATTGELFF. This chain connects TRBV2 to TRBJ2-2; 7 nucleotides agree with TRBD2. This CDR3 spans 14 amino acids. The V segment lost 5 bases and the J segment 4 bases; nucleotides outside the gene matches: 4. The germline V gene has CDR1 SNHLY and CDR2 FYNNEI.

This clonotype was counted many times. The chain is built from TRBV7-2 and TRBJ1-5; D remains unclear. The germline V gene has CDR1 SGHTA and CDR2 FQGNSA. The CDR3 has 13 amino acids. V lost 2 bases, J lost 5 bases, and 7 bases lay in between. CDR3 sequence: CASSLSRDQPQHF. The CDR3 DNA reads TGTGCCAGCAGCTTATCTCGGGATCAGCCCCAGCATTTT.

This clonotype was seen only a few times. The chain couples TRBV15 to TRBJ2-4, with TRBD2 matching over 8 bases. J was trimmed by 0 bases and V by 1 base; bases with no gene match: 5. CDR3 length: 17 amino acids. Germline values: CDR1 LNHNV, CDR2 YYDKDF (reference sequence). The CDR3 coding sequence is TGTGCCACCAGCAGAGTTAGTAGCGGGATAGCCAAAAACATTCAGTACTTC. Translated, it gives CATSRVSSGIAKNIQYF.

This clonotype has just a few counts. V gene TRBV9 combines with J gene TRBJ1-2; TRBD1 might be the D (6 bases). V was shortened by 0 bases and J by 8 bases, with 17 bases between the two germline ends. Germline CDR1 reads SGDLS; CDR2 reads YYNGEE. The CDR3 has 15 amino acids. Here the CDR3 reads CASSVEAMGTSGYTF. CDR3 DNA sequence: TGTGCCAGCAGCGTAGAGGCCATGGGGACATCCGGCTACACCTTC.

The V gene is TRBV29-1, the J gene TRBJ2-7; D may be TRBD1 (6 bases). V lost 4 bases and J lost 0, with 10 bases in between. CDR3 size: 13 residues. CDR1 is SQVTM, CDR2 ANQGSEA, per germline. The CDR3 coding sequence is TGCAGCGTTGTCGACAGGATCTCCTACGAGCAGTACTTC. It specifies CSVVDRISYEQYF.

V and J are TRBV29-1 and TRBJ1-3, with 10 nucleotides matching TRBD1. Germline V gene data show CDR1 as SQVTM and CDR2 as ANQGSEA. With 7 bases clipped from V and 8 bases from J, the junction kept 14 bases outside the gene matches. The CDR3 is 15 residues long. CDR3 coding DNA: TGCAGCGCAGAACCGGGACAGGGGAAGGCGGACACCATATATTTT. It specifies CSAEPGQGKADTIYF.

CDR3 nucleotides: TGCAGCGTTGAGAAGGGAGCCTACGAGCAGTACTTC. This encodes CSVEKGAYEQYF. The chain uses TRBV29-1 and TRBJ2-7; possibly TRBD2 for D (5 bases). V shed 3 bases and J shed 2 bases, with 8 bases lying between them. CDR3 length equals 12 residues. CDR1 and CDR2 from the germline V gene are SQVTM and ANQGSEA.

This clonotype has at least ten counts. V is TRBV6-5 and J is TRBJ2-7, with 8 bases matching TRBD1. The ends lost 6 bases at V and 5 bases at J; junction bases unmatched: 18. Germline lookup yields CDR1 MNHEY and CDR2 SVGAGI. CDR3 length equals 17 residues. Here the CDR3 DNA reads TGTGCCAGCAGCCCTTGGGGGGCAGGGGGCCTTTCACACGAGCAGTACTTC. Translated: CASSPWGAGGLSHEQYF.